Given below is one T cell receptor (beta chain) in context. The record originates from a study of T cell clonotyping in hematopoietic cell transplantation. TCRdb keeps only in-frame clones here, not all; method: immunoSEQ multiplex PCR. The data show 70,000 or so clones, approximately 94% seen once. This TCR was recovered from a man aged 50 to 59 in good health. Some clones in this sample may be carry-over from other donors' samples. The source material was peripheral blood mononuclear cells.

The CDR3 coding sequence is TGTGCCAGCAGCTTGGCCATACCGGGACCCGTCTACTTC. It yields the protein CASSLAIPGPVYF. The chain links TRBV5-4 to TRBJ2-7; TRBD1 or TRBD2 may be the D gene (5 bases each). Per germline, CDR1 SGHNT and CDR2 YYREEE (reference sequence). V shed 0 bases and J shed 13 bases, with 17 bases lying between them. This CDR3 contains 13 residues.